What follows are 10 T cell receptor beta chains derived from one specimen sequenced in a study of blood T cell repertoires in COVID-19. Clones were read by immunoSEQ multiplex PCR, and TCRdb kept only the in-frame ones, dropping some. This table holds roughly 300,000 clones, over 75% found once. Sequencing was carried out using peripheral blood. These receptors originate from a man aged 18 to 30 with active or convalescent COVID-19.

This clone was counted a single time. The CDR3, as DNA: TGCAGCGTTGAATTCGGCGGGTTCGCGGATGGCTACACCTTC. Translation: CSVEFGGFADGYTF. The chain carries TRBV29-1 and TRBJ1-2, with no clear D. The CDR3 contains 14 residues. Looked up from germline, CDR1 is SQVTM and CDR2 is ANQGSEA. Trimming removed 2 bases from V and 6 bases from J, with 16 bases in between.

For this clone: An end of the junction does not agree with germline; a read error may underlie this. This sequence joins TRBV27 and TRBJ2-5; TRBD2 aligns across 14 bases. CDR1 is MNHEY, CDR2 SMNVEV, per germline (reference sequence). The CDR3 covers 14 residues. The CDR3 DNA sequence: TGTGCCAACAGTTCAGGACTAGCGGGGGGCACCCAGTACTTC. It is translated as CANSSGLAGGTQYF.

V usage is TRBV11-2 and J usage is TRBJ2-3; D perhaps matches TRBD2 (5 bases). This CDR3 has 15 amino acids. V was clipped by 4 bases and J by 8 bases, with 19 bases between them. Germline V gene lookup returns CDR1 SGHAT and CDR2 FQNNGV. CDR3 nucleotides: TGTGCCAGCAGCTGGCAGCCGGAGGACCTGGGTACGCAGTATTTT. Encoded protein: CASSWQPEDLGTQYF.

V gene TRBV10-3 combines with J gene TRBJ1-1; a weak D match, TRBD1 (6 bases). Trimming cost V 11 bases and J 0 bases, with 13 bases left between them. This CDR3 region has 13 residues. CDR1 and CDR2 from the germline V gene are ENHRY and SYGVKD. In nucleotides, the CDR3 is TGTGCCGTAACGGCAGGGGTGAACACTGAAGCTTTCTTT. It yields the protein CAVTAGVNTEAFF.

In the case of this clone: The same CDR3 arises from other DNA sequences in this sample as well. V and J are TRBV6-5 and TRBJ1-1; TRBD1 aligns across 8 bases. The J segment lost 0 bases and the V segment lost 5 bases, leaving 5 bases of the junction unmatched. The germline V gene has CDR1 MNHEY and CDR2 SVGAGI. This CDR3 is 15 amino acids long. This CDR3 reads CASSRQGALNTEAFF. DNA for the CDR3: TGTGCCAGCAGTCGGCAGGGGGCCTTGAACACTGAAGCTTTCTTT.

The rearrangement uses TRBV11-3 and TRBJ2-3, with 7 bases matching TRBD1. Germline CDR1 SGHNT, CDR2 YENEEA. The CDR3 contains 20 residues. V shed 5 bases, J shed 0 bases, and the junction held 20 bases outside the gene matches. This chain's CDR3 is CASSTGVGTESKSSTDTQYF. CDR3 DNA: TGTGCCAGCAGCACAGGTGTGGGGACAGAGTCAAAGTCTAGCACAGATACGCAGTATTTT.

The rearrangement uses TRBV18 and TRBJ2-6, with 9 nucleotides matching TRBD1. With 0 bases clipped from V and 0 bases from J, the junction kept 3 bases outside the gene matches. The CDR3 is 18 residues long. Germline assignment: CDR1 KGHSH and CDR2 LQKENI. CDR3 amino acids: CASSPPGQGLSGANVLTF. CDR3 nucleotides: TGTGCCAGCTCACCACCGGGACAGGGCCTCTCTGGGGCCAACGTCCTGACTTTC.

Notes on this clone: This may be a read error, as it is one base from a much larger clone. Other DNA sequences within the sample encode an identical CDR3. The rearrangement joins TRBV6-4 to TRBJ2-1, with 11 bases aligning to TRBD2. The CDR3 runs 15 residues. Germline-derived CDR1 and CDR2 are MRHNA and SNTAGT. The V gene end was trimmed by 0 bases and the J gene end by 7 bases; junction bases not matched to a gene: 2. The CDR3 nucleotides read TGTGCCAGCAGTGACTCGACTAGCGGGGCGAATGAGCAGTTCTTC. This codes for CASSDSTSGANEQFF.

The chain carries TRBV20-1 and TRBJ2-7, with TRBD2 identical over 8 bases. The CDR3 covers 14 residues. Trimming cost V 3 bases and J 5 bases; bases outside gene matches: 9. CDR1 DFQATT and CDR2 SNEGSKA come from the germline V gene (reference sequence). The CDR3 spells CSASPGGASNEQYF. CDR3 DNA: TGCAGTGCTAGTCCCGGGGGGGCCTCGAACGAGCAGTACTTC.

This clone was seen just once. The genes are TRBV29-1 and TRBJ1-1, with TRBD1 as a possible D gene (5 bases). CDR1 is SQVTM and CDR2 is ANQGSEA in the germline V gene. Trimming cost V 3 bases and J 3 bases, with 8 bases left between them. The CDR3 covers 12 residues. The CDR3 reads CSVEGGYTEAFF. The CDR3 DNA follows: TGCAGCGTTGAGGGGGGATACACTGAAGCTTTCTTT. The variable domain in full, with the rest retrieved from reference TRBV29-1 and TRBJ1-1, is SAVISQKPSRDICQRGTSLTIQCQVDSQVTMMFWYRQQPGQSLTLIATANQGSEATYESGFVIDKFPISRPNLTFSTLTVSNMSPEDSSIYLCSVEGGYTEAFFGQGTRLTVV.